The 32 T cell receptor beta chains reported below all come from one sample, sequenced in a study of blood T cells in healthy people across ages. Through a sample-barcoded 5' primer and a J-beta primer mix, a second PCR was run for roughly 6 to 12 cycles. TCRdb re-called the 5' RACE reads through MiXCR, storing one row per CDR3 protein. The sample yields hundreds of thousands of distinct CDR3 sequences, about 20% seen once. The sequenced sample was blood. Receptors originate from a man between 65 and 85 years old in good health.

The chain has TRBV18 and TRBJ2-7, with D unclear. V was cut by 8 bases and J by 0 bases, with 14 bases left in between. The germline gives CDR1 KGHSH, CDR2 LQKENI. The CDR3 covers 14 residues. CDR3 nucleotides: TGTGCCAGCACCCAGGACGGCCTCTCCTACGAGCAGTACTTC. This sequence encodes CASTQDGLSYEQYF.

The chain couples TRBV27 to TRBJ2-5; D is ambiguous. The ends were cut back, 3 bases at V and 0 bases at J, with 8 bases in the middle. Germline V CDR1 and CDR2: MNHEY, SMNVEV (reference sequence). The CDR3 sequence is 14 residues long. The CDR3 region is CASSFRPYQETQYF. The CDR3 nucleotides read TGTGCCAGCAGTTTTAGGCCGTACCAAGAGACCCAGTACTTC.

The chain links TRBV6-6 to TRBJ2-5, with D possibly being TRBD2 (5 bases). The J call is uncertain, as TRBJ2-1 better fits the DNA end. This CDR3 has 16 residues. Per the germline V gene, CDR1 is MNHNY and CDR2 is SVGAGI (reference sequence). CDR3 in amino acids: CASSYSSMKLGSEQFF. The CDR3 region has the DNA TGTGCCAGCAGTTACTCTTCCATGAAGTTGGGGAGTGAACAGTTCTTC.

CDR3 DNA: TGTGCCAGCAGTGAATCTTGGCAGGGTGAAAAACTGTTTTTT. This gives the protein CASSESWQGEKLFF. The J gene is TRBJ1-4, the V gene TRBV25-1; maybe TRBD1 (5 bases). Germline V CDR1 and CDR2: MGHDK, SYGVNS. The V and J ends lost 1 base and 7 bases respectively, with 10 bases between them. This CDR3 contains 14 residues.

The rearrangement joins TRBV20-1 to TRBJ2-2; D possibly corresponds to TRBD2 (6 bases). The V and J ends lost 3 bases and 2 bases respectively, with 10 bases between them. This CDR3 spans 14 amino acids. Per the germline V gene, CDR1 is DFQATT and CDR2 is SNEGSKA (reference sequence). Here the CDR3 reads CSARLGGNTGELFF. CDR3 bases: TGCAGTGCTAGGTTGGGGGGTAACACCGGGGAGCTGTTTTTT.

The V and J genes are TRBV20-1 and TRBJ2-3; 9 nucleotides align to TRBD1. With V trimmed by 5 bases and J by 3 bases, 12 bases remained unmatched. Germline-derived CDR1 and CDR2 are DFQATT and SNEGSKA (reference sequence). The CDR3 runs to 16 residues. CDR3 nucleotide sequence: TGCAGTGCTCCCACTGACCCGGGACAGGGTACAGATACGCAGTATTTT. Translating it yields CSAPTDPGQGTDTQYF.

This clonotype has just one count. The V call is TRBV20-1, the J call TRBJ2-5; 7 bases match TRBD2. Germline CDR1 and CDR2: DFQATT and SNEGSKA (reference sequence). This CDR3 has 14 amino acids. The junction had 8 bases not matched to a gene; V was cut back by 3 bases and J by 4 bases. The chain's CDR3 is CSARVARGGETQYF. For the CDR3, the DNA is TGCAGTGCTAGGGTGGCACGCGGGGGAGAGACCCAGTACTTC.

The sample holds a few counts of this clonotype. This chain joins TRBV12-3 or TRBV12-4 and TRBJ1-2; D may be TRBD1 (5 bases). CDR3 length: 16 amino acids. With 4 bases removed from V and 4 bases from J, the gap between germline ends came to 19 bases. CDR3 DNA: TGTGCCAGCAGTTACTCCGGGACCAGGGAGAGCTATGGCTACACCTTC. This translates into CASSYSGTRESYGYTF.

A few counts support this clonotype. The J gene is TRBJ2-7, the V gene TRBV12-3 or TRBV12-4; possible D gene TRBD1, 6 bases. The J call may be incorrect, as the DNA end agrees better with TRBJ2-5. The CDR3 runs to 16 residues. The CDR3 is CASSRSQYGQSETQYF. CDR3 in DNA: TGTGCCAGCAGTAGGAGCCAATATGGACAGTCAGAGACCCAGTACTTC.

At least ten counts were recorded for this clonotype. This chain links TRBV7-2 with TRBJ2-5, with 9 bases aligning to TRBD2. V lost 5 bases and J lost 6; bases outside the gene matches: 10. CDR3 length: 15 amino acids. From germline, CDR1 is SGHTA and CDR2 FQGNSA. The DNA of the CDR3 is TGTGCCAGCAGCCGTGATGGACTAGCGTGGAAGACCCAGTACTTC. Translation: CASSRDGLAWKTQYF.

This chain links TRBV4-3 with TRBJ1-1; D is uncertain. Trimming shortened V by 0 bases and J by 4 bases, and 9 bases separated the two germline ends. Looked up from germline, CDR1 is LGHNA and CDR2 is YSLEER. The CDR3 is 14 amino acids. CDR3 amino acids: CASSQDVGSTEAFF. The CDR3 DNA sequence: TGCGCCAGCAGCCAAGATGTGGGGAGCACTGAAGCTTTCTTT.

The chain uses TRBV7-2 and TRBJ2-7; D perhaps matches TRBD1 (6 bases). Germline loops: CDR1 SGHTA, CDR2 FQGNSA. The CDR3 contains 12 residues. V was cut by 1 base and J by 8 bases, with 9 bases left in between. CDR3 sequence: CASSLEWGQQYF. CDR3 nucleotides: TGTGCCAGCAGCTTAGAGTGGGGGCAGCAGTACTTC.

This clonotype was detected a few times. The chain links TRBV12-3 or TRBV12-4 to TRBJ2-1; D perhaps matches TRBD1 (6 bases). The V and J ends lost 6 bases and 6 bases respectively, with 21 bases between them. The CDR3 extends over 16 amino acids. The CDR3 region is CASRTVQGPRFNEQFF. The CDR3 DNA is TGTGCCAGCAGGACGGTACAGGGCCCTCGCTTCAATGAGCAGTTCTTC.

The V gene is TRBV6-2 or TRBV6-3, the J gene TRBJ1-2; no reliable D call. The germline V gene has CDR1 MNHEY and CDR2 SVGEGT. CDR3 length: 13 residues. V lost 7 bases to trimming and J lost 7 bases, with 16 bases between them. The CDR3 nucleotides are TGTGCCAGCACCTGGGAGAGTGGGGTTGGCTACACCTTC. Encoded protein: CASTWESGVGYTF.

V and J are TRBV12-3 or TRBV12-4 and TRBJ2-2, with D maybe TRBD2 (8 bases). This CDR3 spans 17 amino acids. V lost 8 bases and J 3 bases, leaving 22 bases between the germline ends. The CDR3 loop is CASRGGIGGSHTGELFF. For the CDR3, the DNA is TGTGCCAGCCGGGGGGGGATAGGGGGCTCGCACACCGGGGAGCTGTTTTTT.

This clonotype was seen only a few times. The V and J genes are TRBV25-1 and TRBJ2-1; D may match TRBD1 or TRBD2 (7 bases each). The CDR3 runs to 17 residues. The V end lost 5 bases, the J end lost 2 bases, and 19 bases lay between the germline ends. Germline V gives CDR1 MGHDK, CDR2 SYGVNS. The CDR3 protein is CASSPLGGGRTYNEQFF. CDR3 sequence (DNA): TGTGCCAGCAGTCCCCTAGGGGGCGGGAGAACCTACAATGAGCAGTTCTTC.

CDR3 DNA sequence: TGTGCCAGCACCTCAACAGGGACGCCTGGTTACGAGCAGTACGTC. Its translation is CASTSTGTPGYEQYV. The chain combines TRBV27 with TRBJ2-7, with D possibly matching TRBD1 (6 bases). CDR1 and CDR2 (germline): MNHEY, SMNVEV (reference sequence). The germline V and J ends were trimmed by 7 bases and 4 bases, with 20 bases remaining between them. The CDR3 loop spans 15 amino acids.

This chain connects TRBV5-1 to TRBJ1-3, with D possibly being TRBD1 (5 bases). Germline CDR1 reads SGHRS; CDR2 reads YFSETQ. V was trimmed by 3 bases and J by 4 bases, leaving 8 bases between them. This CDR3 is built from 13 residues. The CDR3 loop reads CASSSDIGNTIYF. Written as DNA, the CDR3 is TGCGCCAGCAGCTCGGACATCGGAAACACCATATATTTT. Using reference TRBV5-1 and TRBJ1-3 for the parts outside the CDR3, the full variable domain is KAGVTQTPRYLIKTRGQQVTLSCSPISGHRSVSWYQQTPGQGLQFLFEYFSETQRNKGNFPGRFSGRQFSNSRSEMNVSTLELGDSALYLCASSSDIGNTIYFGEGSWLTVV.

This sequence joins TRBV20-1 and TRBJ2-3, with 11 nucleotides matching TRBD1. J gave up 7 bases and V 6 bases, and 6 bases lay outside the gene matches. CDR1 and CDR2 from the germline V gene are DFQATT and SNEGSKA (reference sequence). The CDR3 has 13 amino acids. The CDR3 protein is CSAPGQGVHTQYF. In nucleotides, the CDR3 is TGCAGTGCCCCGGGACAGGGGGTCCATACGCAGTATTTT.

Points on this clonotype: Germline is not matched at one junction end, which may reflect a read error. V usage is TRBV6-1 and J usage is TRBJ2-5, with TRBD2 as a possible D gene (6 bases). CDR1 and CDR2 from the germline V gene are MNHNS and SASEGT. There are 14 residues in the CDR3. The chain's CDR3 is CASTEWGGQETQYF. The CDR3 nucleotides read TGTGCCAGCACTGAATGGGGAGGACAAGAGACCCAGTACTTC.

This clonotype showed up just a few times. J is TRBJ2-7 and V is TRBV5-1; 12 bases map to TRBD2. The ends lost 3 bases at V and 0 bases at J; junction bases unmatched: 4. CDR3 size: 16 residues. Germline CDR1 and CDR2: SGHRS and YFSETQ. The CDR3 spells CASSWTSGVTSYEQYF. CDR3 DNA sequence: TGCGCCAGCAGCTGGACTAGCGGGGTTACCTCCTACGAGCAGTACTTC.

This clonotype was recorded a few times. V and J are TRBV7-6 and TRBJ2-6; no firm D call. The length of the CDR3 is 14 residues. V was shortened by 4 bases and J by 0 bases, with 4 bases between the two germline ends. The germline V gene encodes CDR1 SGHVS and CDR2 FNYEAQ. The CDR3 DNA reads TGTGCCAGCAGCTCCCTCTCTGGGGCCAACGTCCTGACTTTC. Translated, it gives CASSSLSGANVLTF.

The rearrangement uses TRBV5-1 and TRBJ2-7; 11 bases map to TRBD2. The assigned J gene may be wrong: the sequence end matches TRBJ2-1 better. This CDR3 has 16 residues. The germline V gene encodes CDR1 SGHRS and CDR2 YFSETQ. Here the CDR3 reads CASSLERLAGSNEQFF. CDR3 nucleotides: TGCGCCAGCAGCTTGGAACGACTAGCGGGATCAAATGAGCAGTTCTTC.

The V call is TRBV7-8, the J call TRBJ2-5; D perhaps matches TRBD2 (6 bases). V lost 2 bases and J lost 0, with 10 bases in between. The germline gives CDR1 SGHVS, CDR2 FQNEAQ. The CDR3 totals 15 residues. The CDR3 spells CASSLRASDQETQYF. CDR3 nucleotides: TGTGCCAGCAGCTTAAGGGCTAGCGACCAAGAGACCCAGTACTTC.

This chain uses TRBV28 with TRBJ2-1; 9 bases match TRBD2. The CDR3 covers 15 residues. J gave up 7 bases and V 2 bases, and 6 bases lay outside the gene matches. CDR1 is MDHEN and CDR2 is SYDVKM in the germline V gene. The CDR3 bases are TGTGCCAGCAGTTTAGGGGGGACTAGCCGAAATGAGCAGTTCTTC. It codes for CASSLGGTSRNEQFF.

This clonotype was counted between two and nine times. This sequence joins TRBV6-6 and TRBJ1-2; D gene ambiguous. Germline CDR1 and CDR2: MNHNY and SVGAGI (reference sequence). CDR3 length equals 13 residues. Deletions cut 2 bases from V and 5 bases from J, with 9 bases between. The CDR3 DNA sequence: TGTGCCAGCAGTTACGATGGACTTTATGGCTACACCTTC. Its protein product is CASSYDGLYGYTF.

This sequence joins TRBV2 and TRBJ2-1; TRBD2 aligns across 15 bases. Germline values: CDR1 SNHLY, CDR2 FYNNEI. The ends lost 6 bases at V and 8 bases at J; junction bases unmatched: 5. The CDR3 totals 15 residues. As DNA, the CDR3 is TGTGCCAGCAGGGGGACTAGCGGGGGGACCTATGAGCAGTTCTTC. It specifies CASRGTSGGTYEQFF.

This chain uses TRBV12-3 or TRBV12-4 with TRBJ1-1; possibly TRBD1 for D (5 bases). This CDR3 is built from 15 residues. V lost 0 bases and J 2 bases, leaving 10 bases between the germline ends. The CDR3, as DNA: TGTGCCAGCAGTTTAGCGCTCGGGGGTAACACTGAAGCTTTCTTT. It yields the protein CASSLALGGNTEAFF.

CDR3 sequence (DNA): TGTGCCACGTATCAGCCCCAGCATTTT. Protein: CATYQPQHF. This rearrangement joins TRBV6-2 or TRBV6-3 to TRBJ1-5; D call uncertain. The CDR3 runs to 9 residues. Germline V gene lookup returns CDR1 MNHEY and CDR2 SVGEGT. V shed 10 bases and J shed 5 bases, with 3 bases lying between them.

The chain is built from TRBV6-4 and TRBJ2-5, with D tentatively TRBD2 (5 bases). Trimming cost V 7 bases and J 2 bases, with 11 bases left between them. The germline gives CDR1 MRHNA, CDR2 SNTAGT. The CDR3 consists of 13 residues. The CDR3 coding sequence is TGTGCCAGCATTCCAGCGGTTCAAGAGACCCAGTACTTC. It codes for CASIPAVQETQYF.

The chain uses TRBV15 and TRBJ2-5; D not certain. The germline V gene encodes CDR1 LNHNV and CDR2 YYDKDF (reference sequence). CDR3 length equals 13 residues. V lost 0 bases to trimming and J lost 4 bases, with 6 bases between them. CDR3 DNA: TGTGCCACCAGCAGAGATTTACGAGAGACCCAGTACTTC. It encodes CATSRDLRETQYF.

The CDR3: CASSQYFPGAPSSGANVLTF. CDR3 sequence (DNA): TGTGCCAGCAGCCAATATTTCCCCGGGGCCCCAAGCTCTGGGGCCAACGTCCTGACTTTC. The chain links TRBV16 to TRBJ2-6; D may correspond to TRBD1 or TRBD2 (5 bases each). Germline V lookup: CDR1 KGHSY, CDR2 FQNENV. V lost 1 base, J lost 0 bases, and 19 bases lay in between. The CDR3 covers 20 residues.